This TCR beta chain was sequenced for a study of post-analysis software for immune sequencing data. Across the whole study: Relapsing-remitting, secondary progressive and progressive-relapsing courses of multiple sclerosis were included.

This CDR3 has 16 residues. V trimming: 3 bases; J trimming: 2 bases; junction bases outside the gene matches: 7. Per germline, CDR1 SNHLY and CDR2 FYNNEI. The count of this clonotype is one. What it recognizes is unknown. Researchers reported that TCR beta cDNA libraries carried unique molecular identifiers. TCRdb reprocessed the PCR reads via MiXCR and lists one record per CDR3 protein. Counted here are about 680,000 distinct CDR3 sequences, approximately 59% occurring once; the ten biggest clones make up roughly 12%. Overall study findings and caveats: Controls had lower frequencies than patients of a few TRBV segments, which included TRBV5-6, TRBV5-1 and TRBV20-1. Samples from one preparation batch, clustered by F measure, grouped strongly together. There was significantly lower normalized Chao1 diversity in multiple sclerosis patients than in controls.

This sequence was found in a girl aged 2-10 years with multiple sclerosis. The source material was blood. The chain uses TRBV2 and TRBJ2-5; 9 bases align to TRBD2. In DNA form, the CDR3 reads TGTGCCAGCAGTGAGGGCGCGGGGGGGAGTCAAGAGACCCAGTACTTC. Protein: CASSEGAGGSQETQYF.